The 11 T cell receptor beta chains listed next were all sequenced from one sample in a study of T cells expressing NK-cell markers. TCRdb re-called the 5' RACE reads; one entry per CDR3 protein, DNA not given. This listing includes some 150,000 distinct CDR3 sequences. Sequences were obtained from blood T cells: a sorted CD56 or NKG2C T cell subset, CD4+ or CD8+ T cells, or bulk PBMC T cells (not recorded which). The receptors shown here come from a man younger than 30 in good health.

The chain has TRBV3-1 and TRBJ2-7; TCRdb gives TRBD2 as the D gene, but with no DNA this cannot be confirmed. The CDR3 totals 15 residues. Germline V gene lookup returns CDR1 LGHDT and CDR2 YNNKEL (reference sequence). The CDR3 here is CASSPPGLAGYEQYF.

CDR3 sequence: CASSDGGVITDTQYF. V gene TRBV9 combines with J gene TRBJ2-3; TCRdb's assignment of TRBD2 cannot be checked, as there is no DNA. CDR1 SGDLS and CDR2 YYNGEE come from the germline V gene. The CDR3 is 15 residues long. The whole variable domain, remainder taken from reference TRBV9 and TRBJ2-3, is DSGVTQTPKHLITATGQRVTLRCSPRSGDLSVYWYQQSLDQGLQFLIQYYNGEERAKGNILERFSAQQFPDLHSELNLSSLELGDSALYFCASSDGGVITDTQYFGPGTRLTVL.

V gene TRBV30 combines with J gene TRBJ1-2. CDR3 length: 13 amino acids. From germline, CDR1 is GTSNPN and CDR2 SVGIG (reference sequence). The CDR3 spells CAWSGLGNYGYTF.

The genes are TRBV29-1 and TRBJ2-1; checking the TCRdb D call of TRBD1 is not possible without DNA. CDR3 length equals 13 residues. CDR1 and CDR2 from the germline V gene are SQVTM and ANQGSEA. CDR3 residues: CSVGGTGYNEQFF.

The J gene is TRBJ2-7, the V gene TRBV29-1; the TCRdb call, TRBD1, lacks DNA for checking. Germline loops: CDR1 SQVTM, CDR2 ANQGSEA. The CDR3 contains 11 residues. The CDR3 region is CSVGQPYEQYF.

This chain links TRBV4-2 with TRBJ2-7; the TCRdb D gene call, TRBD1, has no DNA to confirm it. This CDR3 has 17 residues. CDR1 LGHNA and CDR2 YNFKEQ come from the germline V gene. CDR3 residues: CASSQAEGLASSYEQYF.

The chain combines TRBV5-4 with TRBJ2-7; TCRdb designates TRBD1, a call that cannot be tested without DNA. Germline V gene data show CDR1 as SGHNT and CDR2 as YYREEE (reference sequence). The length of the CDR3 is 15 residues. CDR3 sequence reads: CASSLVGQVNYEQYF.

The rearrangement uses TRBV6-1 and TRBJ2-1; the D call of TRBD1 rests on TCRdb alone, since no DNA is present to check it. This CDR3 is built from 13 residues. Germline assignment: CDR1 MNHNS and CDR2 SASEGT. CDR3 sequence reads: CASGQTTGDEQFF.

The chain uses TRBV7-9 and TRBJ2-2. Germline V gene sequence: CDR1 SEHNR, CDR2 FQNEAQ (reference sequence). The CDR3 spans 12 residues. The CDR3 region is CASSFETGELFF.

The chain carries TRBV19 and TRBJ2-2; the D call of TRBD1 rests on TCRdb alone, since no DNA is present to check it. Germline loops: CDR1 LNHDA, CDR2 SQIVND (reference sequence). CDR3 length equals 14 residues. CDR3 sequence reads: CSSRTGPVTGELFF.

The chain recombines TRBV27 with TRBJ2-5; the TRBD2 assignment by TCRdb is unverifiable without DNA. The germline CDR1 and CDR2 sequences are MNHEY and SMNVEV (reference sequence). The CDR3 is made up of 15 amino acids. The CDR3 protein is CASRAGGILTETQYF.